Below, 25 T cell receptor beta chains from the same sample are listed, as sequenced in a study of blood T cells in healthy people across ages. A J-beta primer mix and a sample-barcoded 5' primer were used in a second PCR of roughly 6 to 11 cycles. From the 5' RACE reads, TCRdb called clonotypes with MiXCR, one entry per CDR3 protein. The sample holds roughly 1,700,000 distinct CDR3 sequences, roughly 27% seen once. Sample: blood. The source is a woman under 40 in good health.

Remarks on this clonotype: A clone one base away is much larger, so this may be a read error. This sequence joins TRBV5-1 and TRBJ2-7; D call uncertain. This CDR3 has 14 amino acids. Germline CDR1 reads SGHRS; CDR2 reads YFSETQ. This chain's CDR3 is CASSFNGVPYGQYF. CDR3 DNA: TGCGCCAGCAGCTTTAACGGAGTCCCCTACGGGCAGTACTTC.

Ten or more counts support this clonotype. This chain connects TRBV6-4 to TRBJ2-1; TRBD2 agrees at 12 bases. CDR1 MRHNA and CDR2 SNTAGT come from the germline V gene. Trimming at V came to 4 bases and at J to 7 bases, leaving 8 bases not matched to a gene. This CDR3 spans 16 amino acids. DNA for the CDR3: TGTGCCAGCAGTGTGACTAGCGGGAGCTATTTAAATGAGCAGTTCTTC. Protein: CASSVTSGSYLNEQFF.

The J gene is TRBJ1-3, the V gene TRBV29-1; no clear D. The CDR3 covers 15 residues. Trimming cost V 0 bases and J 4 bases, with 13 bases left between them. Germline lookup yields CDR1 SQVTM and CDR2 ANQGSEA. The CDR3 nucleotides are TGCAGCGTTGAAGATCGGGTCGGGGTCGGAAACACCATATATTTT. Protein sequence: CSVEDRVGVGNTIYF.

This clonotype was recorded at least ten times. The chain has TRBV29-1 and TRBJ2-5; 9 nucleotides match TRBD1. Germline V gene lookup returns CDR1 SQVTM and CDR2 ANQGSEA. V was clipped by 2 bases and J by 5 bases; unmatched bases: 9. This CDR3 region has 15 residues. Written as DNA, the CDR3 is TGCAGCGTTGAAACCGGGACAGGGACCCGGGAGACCCAGTACTTC. This encodes CSVETGTGTRETQYF.

This clonotype was seen only a few times. A much larger clone differs from this one at a single base, so this may be a read error. The rearrangement joins TRBV5-1 to TRBJ2-5; tentative D call: TRBD2 (5 bases). CDR1 SGHRS and CDR2 YFSETQ come from the germline V gene. This CDR3 is 13 amino acids long. CDR3 region: CASSLPSQGTQYF. CDR3 DNA sequence: TGCGCCAGCAGCTTGCCTAGCCAAGGGACCCAGTACTTC.

The sample holds many counts of this clonotype. The chain has TRBV13 and TRBJ2-5; D perhaps matches TRBD1 (5 bases). The CDR3 is made up of 14 amino acids. Per the germline V gene, CDR1 is PRHDT and CDR2 is FYEKMQ (reference sequence). Between the trimmed V and J ends, which lost 5 bases and 5 bases, there was a span of 15 bases. CDR3 bases: TGTGCCAGCAGCCTCTCAGGGTTACGGGAGACCCAGTACTTC. Translation: CASSLSGLRETQYF.

This clonotype was observed at least ten times. The gene calls are TRBV5-1 and TRBJ2-3; D perhaps matches TRBD1 (6 bases). From germline, CDR1 is SGHRS and CDR2 YFSETQ. V was pared by 4 bases and J by 7 bases, with 16 bases between. CDR3 length: 14 amino acids. The CDR3 here is CASSPIAGAYTQYF. Written as DNA, the CDR3 is TGCGCCAGCAGCCCAATCGCAGGGGCATATACGCAGTATTTT.

The rearrangement joins TRBV6-1 to TRBJ2-6; D not certain. The CDR3 is 16 residues long. Trimming pared 4 bases from V and 0 bases from J, leaving 10 bases between. Germline CDR1 and CDR2: MNHNS and SASEGT. The CDR3: CASSGWYDSGANVLTF. As DNA, the CDR3 is TGTGCCAGCAGTGGGTGGTACGACTCTGGGGCCAACGTCCTGACTTTC.

This clonotype was detected only a few times. The chain combines TRBV29-1 with TRBJ2-7; 7 bases map to TRBD1. The CDR3 totals 13 residues. V trimming: 7 bases; J trimming: 2 bases; junction bases outside the gene matches: 8. Germline loops: CDR1 SQVTM, CDR2 ANQGSEA. The CDR3 DNA reads as TGCAGCGGCGCCGGGACAGATACCTACGAGCAGTACTTC. Translated, it gives CSGAGTDTYEQYF.

The DNA of the CDR3 is TGCAGCGTATGGACATCCTCGCCCTACGAGCAGTACTTC. Protein product: CSVWTSSPYEQYF. This rearrangement joins TRBV29-1 to TRBJ2-7, with a weak D call TRBD1 (5 bases). CDR3 size: 13 residues. V lost 6 bases and J 2 bases, leaving 14 bases between the germline ends. Per the germline V gene, CDR1 is SQVTM and CDR2 is ANQGSEA.

There are a few counts of this clonotype. The genes are TRBV4-1 and TRBJ2-1, with a weak D call TRBD2 (6 bases). Germline V gene data show CDR1 as MGHRA and CDR2 as YSYEKL. The V end was cut by 4 bases, the J end by 0 bases, with 19 bases between. CDR3 length: 18 amino acids. The CDR3 here is CASSPQVLAGSSYNEQFF. The CDR3 nucleotides read TGCGCCAGCAGCCCGCAAGTCCTCGCGGGGAGCTCCTACAATGAGCAGTTCTTC.

This clonotype was seen a single time. The chain joins TRBV10-3 to TRBJ2-3; 10 nucleotides match TRBD2. V lost 3 bases, J lost 2 bases, and 2 bases stayed unmatched. Germline CDR1 and CDR2: ENHRY and SYGVKD. The CDR3 spans 15 residues. CDR3 sequence reads: CAISELAGNTDTQYF. The CDR3, as DNA: TGTGCCATCAGTGAACTAGCGGGAAACACAGATACGCAGTATTTT.

This clonotype was picked up a small number of times. The chain joins TRBV20-1 to TRBJ2-3, with D perhaps matching TRBD1 (6 bases). Germline V gene sequence: CDR1 DFQATT, CDR2 SNEGSKA (reference sequence). CDR3 length equals 13 residues. The germline V and J ends were trimmed by 6 bases and 5 bases, with 15 bases remaining between them. This chain's CDR3 is CSARRTVKDTQYF. CDR3 DNA sequence: TGCAGTGCCAGAAGGACAGTTAAAGATACGCAGTATTTT.

The chain is built from TRBV12-3 or TRBV12-4 and TRBJ1-4; unclear D gene. Trimming stripped 0 bases from V and 12 bases from J, with 23 bases between. This CDR3 has 17 residues. For the CDR3, the DNA is TGTGCCAGCAGTTTAGCCGTCCCGGTGACGGAGACCAAGGAACTGTTTTTT. It encodes CASSLAVPVTETKELFF.

J is TRBJ2-2 and V is TRBV5-6; 12 nucleotides match TRBD2. The J segment lost 4 bases and the V segment lost 4 bases, leaving 8 bases of the junction unmatched. The germline V gene encodes CDR1 SGHDT and CDR2 YYEEEE. This CDR3 has 17 residues. CDR3 sequence (DNA): TGTGCCAGCAGCCCCGGGACTAGCGGGTTCGGCACCGGGGAGCTGTTTTTT. It is translated as CASSPGTSGFGTGELFF. Complete variable domain (other parts from reference TRBV5-6 and TRBJ2-2): DAGVTQSPTHLIKTRGQQVTLRCSPKSGHDTVSWYQQALGQGPQFIFQYYEEEERQRGNFPDRFSGHQFPNYSSELNVNALLLGDSALYLCASSPGTSGFGTGELFFGEGSRLTVL.

To note about this clonotype: At one boundary the junction diverges from the germline segment, which might be a read error. The genes are TRBV5-6 and TRBJ2-1; 14 bases map to TRBD2. This CDR3 has 19 residues. CDR1 and CDR2 (germline): SGHDT, YYEEEE. CDR3 DNA: TGTGCCAGCAGCTTCACGACTAGCGGGAGGGAAAGCTCCTACAATGAGGAGTTCTTC. Translating gives CASSFTTSGRESSYNEEFF.

There are many counts of this clonotype. CDR3 residues: CASSLAGLEQYF. In DNA form, the CDR3 reads TGTGCCAGCAGCTTAGCTGGGCTGGAGCAGTACTTC. The V and J genes are TRBV7-9 and TRBJ2-7, with D hard to call. There are 12 residues in the CDR3. V was pared by 0 bases and J by 7 bases, with 7 bases between. Germline V CDR1 and CDR2: SEHNR, FQNEAQ (reference sequence).

This clonotype was seen a few times. The chain joins TRBV6-6 to TRBJ1-1; 8 positions match TRBD1. Per germline, CDR1 MNHNY and CDR2 SVGAGI (reference sequence). V lost 7 bases to trimming and J lost 4 bases; unmatched junction nucleotides: 11. This CDR3 has 15 amino acids. This CDR3 reads CASTIRTGLTTEAFF. Written as DNA, the CDR3 is TGTGCCAGCACAATCCGGACAGGGTTGACCACTGAAGCTTTCTTT.

The V and J genes are TRBV29-1 and TRBJ1-4, with D maybe TRBD1 (5 bases). From germline, CDR1 is SQVTM and CDR2 ANQGSEA. This CDR3 has 13 amino acids. The V gene lost 5 bases and the J gene lost 5 bases, with 12 bases spanning the gap. CDR3 sequence: CSVRDAGNEKLFF. The CDR3 DNA reads as TGCAGCGTTAGGGACGCTGGGAATGAAAAACTGTTTTTT.

This clonotype was seen more than once but under ten times. The chain joins TRBV10-2 to TRBJ2-1; 7 bases match TRBD1. The J segment lost 6 bases and the V segment lost 4 bases, leaving 6 bases of the junction unmatched. In germline, CDR1 is WSHSY, CDR2 SAAADI. This CDR3 spans 14 amino acids. The CDR3 region has the DNA TGCGCCAGCAGTGTGACAGGGTTGGTCAATGAGCAGTTCTTC. This gives the protein CASSVTGLVNEQFF.

The chain couples TRBV7-3 to TRBJ1-6; TRBD1 aligns across 11 bases. CDR3 length equals 14 residues. V was pared by 5 bases and J by 8 bases, with 2 bases of the junction left unmatched. CDR1 is SGHTA and CDR2 is FQGTGA in the germline V gene. DNA of the CDR3: TGTGCCAGCAGCAAGGGACAGGGGGATTCACCCCTCCACTTT. Its protein is CASSKGQGDSPLHF.

This clonotype was recorded many times. The chain joins TRBV30 to TRBJ1-2, with 10 bases identical to TRBD1. The CDR3 runs to 13 residues. Germline values: CDR1 GTSNPN, CDR2 SVGIG (reference sequence). J was trimmed by 13 bases and V by 2 bases; bases with no gene match: 10. CDR3 nucleotide sequence: TGTGCCTGGAGTAGAGGGACAGGGGCGAGATGCACCTTC. Translation gives CAWSRGTGARCTF. The complete variable domain, with remaining parts taken from reference TRBV30 and TRBJ1-2, reads SQTIHQWPATLVQPVGSPLSLECTVEGTSNPNLYWYRQAAGRGLQLLFYSVGIGQISSEVPQNLSASRPQDRQFILSSKKLLLSDSGFYLCAWSRGTGARCTFGSGTRLTVV.

In the case of this clonotype: A much bigger clone sits one base away, suggesting this may be a read error. This CDR3 is missing its conserved last phenylalanine or tryptophan, likely due to a read error. The chain joins TRBV5-1 to TRBJ2-7; 9 bases are a match to TRBD1. Germline V gives CDR1 SGHRS, CDR2 YFSETQ. The CDR3 has 14 residues. V dropped 4 bases and J dropped 3; count of bases not matched to a gene: 5. CDR3 region: CASSTGQGSYEQYL. The DNA of the CDR3 is TGCGCCAGCAGCACGGGACAGGGAAGCTACGAGCAGTACTTG.

The sample holds many counts of this clonotype. CDR3 DNA: TGTGCCAGCAGTCGGGGCCCATATGGCTACACCTTC. This encodes CASSRGPYGYTF. V is TRBV6-6 and J is TRBJ1-2; a possible D gene is TRBD1 (5 bases). The germline V gene encodes CDR1 MNHNY and CDR2 SVGAGI (reference sequence). The V end was cut by 5 bases, the J end by 5 bases, with 9 bases between. This CDR3 spans 12 amino acids.

About this clonotype: A much larger clone differs by one base, so this may be a read error. The DNA of the CDR3 is TGTGCCAGCAGCTTAGTCGGGGTCTACGGGCAGTACTTC. Amino acids: CASSLVGVYGQYF. The rearrangement joins TRBV7-2 to TRBJ2-7; D might be TRBD2 (5 bases). The CDR3 runs 13 residues. Per germline, CDR1 SGHTA and CDR2 FQGNSA.